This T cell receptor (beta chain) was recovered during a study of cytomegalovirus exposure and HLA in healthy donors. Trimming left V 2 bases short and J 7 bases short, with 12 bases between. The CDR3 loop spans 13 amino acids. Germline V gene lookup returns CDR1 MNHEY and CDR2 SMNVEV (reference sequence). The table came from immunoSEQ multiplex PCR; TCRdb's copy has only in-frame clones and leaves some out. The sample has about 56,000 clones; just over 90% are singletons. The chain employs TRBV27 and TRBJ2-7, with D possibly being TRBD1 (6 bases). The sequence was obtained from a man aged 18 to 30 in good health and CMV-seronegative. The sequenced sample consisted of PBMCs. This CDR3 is CASSLQGPVEQYF. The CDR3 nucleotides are TGTGCCAGCAGTTTACAGGGGCCGGTTGAGCAGTACTTC.